The sequence of this T cell receptor (beta chain) was determined in a study of T-cell reconstitution after alpha-beta-depleted transplantation in children. Study observations and caveats: Elevated TCRbeta diversity at day 60 was traced, in some patients, to surviving recipient T cells and thymic progenitors. Newly produced T cells mostly provided counts and TCRbeta diversity after one year, as hyperexpanded clones declined.

Looked up from germline, CDR1 is MNHEY and CDR2 is SVGAGI. The CDR3 runs to 15 residues. V shed 0 bases and J shed 0 bases, with 9 bases lying between them. To note about this clonotype: Its matching antigen is unknown.

Molecular barcoding with unique molecular identifiers was used for the TCRbeta library. TCRdb processed the PCR reads anew with MiXCR; each CDR3 protein has one entry. The repertoire includes a few hundred thousand distinct CDR3 sequences, over 25% of them detected once, and around a third sits in the top ten. This clonotype originated in a boy under two years old with Wiskott-Aldrich syndrome, due to receive a stem cell transplant. The chain joins TRBV6-5 to TRBJ2-7; D might be TRBD1 or TRBD2, each matching 5 bases. The sample here was PBMCs, taken before TCRalphabeta/CD19-depleted stem cell transplant. CDR3 in amino acids: CASSYSRDHSYEQYF. The CDR3 region has the DNA TGTGCCAGCAGTTACTCGAGGGACCACTCCTACGAGCAGTACTTC.